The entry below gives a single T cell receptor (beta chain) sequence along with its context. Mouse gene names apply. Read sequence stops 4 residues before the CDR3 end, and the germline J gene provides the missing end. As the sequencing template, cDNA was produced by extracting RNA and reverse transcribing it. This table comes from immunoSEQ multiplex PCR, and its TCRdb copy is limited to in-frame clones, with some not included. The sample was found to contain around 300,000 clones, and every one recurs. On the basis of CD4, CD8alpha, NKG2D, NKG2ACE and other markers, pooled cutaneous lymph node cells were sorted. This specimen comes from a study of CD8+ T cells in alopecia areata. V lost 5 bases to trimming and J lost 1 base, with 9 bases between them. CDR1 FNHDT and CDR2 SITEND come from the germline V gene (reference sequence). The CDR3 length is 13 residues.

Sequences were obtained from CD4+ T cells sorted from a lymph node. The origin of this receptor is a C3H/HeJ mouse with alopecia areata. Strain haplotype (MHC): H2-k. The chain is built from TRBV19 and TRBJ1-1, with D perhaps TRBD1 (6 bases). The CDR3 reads CASRRDKNTEVFF. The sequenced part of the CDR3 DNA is TGTGCCAGCAGACGGGACAAAAACACA.